This paragraph reports one TCR beta chain. The data stem from a study of blood T cell repertoires in COVID-19. Study details: PBMCs, B-cell-depleted T cells, or T cells were the source of the cDNA or gDNA that made up the material.

Assay: immunoSEQ multiplex PCR; the TCRdb copy retains only in-frame clones and omits some. This table has around 68,000 clones, 82% appearing once. This receptor was taken from a man at least 80 years old with active COVID-19. Sequenced input: peripheral blood.

The CDR3 protein is CASRQGGFDGYTF. In DNA, the CDR3 is TGTGCCAGCCGACAGGGAGGCTTCGACGGCTACACCTTC. The chain joins TRBV19 to TRBJ1-2; 7 bases are a match to TRBD1. Germline loops: CDR1 LNHDA, CDR2 SQIVND (reference sequence). The trim removed 9 bases at V and 8 bases at J, leaving 12 bases unmatched. This CDR3 spans 13 amino acids.